The rows below give T cell receptor beta chains drawn from one sample of a study of cytomegalovirus exposure and HLA in healthy donors. The table came from immunoSEQ multiplex PCR; TCRdb's copy has only in-frame clones and leaves some out. This sample has about 180,000 clones, with over 75% found just once. Sequencing used PBMCs. The receptors shown here come from a woman aged 25-40 years in good health and CMV-seronegative. The CDR3 runs from the conserved cysteine through the conserved F or W. Fields, in order: clone size, CDR3 length, D gene, V gene, J gene, CDR3 DNA, CDR3 protein. D genes are given only for firm matches. Clone size is shown for a subset of rows, as once, few, many or a class of expanded clone.

>-|16|TRBD1|TRBV5-1|TRBJ1-2
TGCGCCAGCAGCCCTGGACAGGGAGAGCCTAACTATGGCTACACCTTC
CASSPGQGEPNYGYTF
>-|13|-|TRBV10-1|TRBJ1-1
TGCGCCAGCAGTGTACAGGGAAACACTGAAGCTTTCTTT
CASSVQGNTEAFF
>-|15|-|TRBV4-3|TRBJ1-5
TGCGCCAGCAGCCTATGGGTGGGGGCCAATCAGCCCCAGCATTTT
CASSLWVGANQPQHF
>-|12|-|TRBV7-9|TRBJ2-7
TGTTCCAGCAGCCTCGGGAGCTACGAGCAGTACTTC
CSSSLGSYEQYF
>-|16|TRBD1|TRBV6-1|TRBJ1-4
TGTGCCAGCAGTGTATTGGGACAGGCAACTAATGAAAAACTGTTTTTT
CASSVLGQATNEKLFF
>-|11|-|TRBV6-5|TRBJ2-5
TGTGCCAGCAGTCAGGGGGAGACCCAGTACTTC
CASSQGETQYF
>-|17|TRBD2|TRBV29-1|TRBJ2-3
TGCAGCGTTGAATCCTCTAGCGGGGGGGTATATGCAGATACGCAGTATTTT
CSVESSSGGVYADTQYF
>few|12|-|TRBV29-1|TRBJ2-7
TGCAGCGTAGCCCCCGCTTCCTACGAGCAGTACTTC
CSVAPASYEQYF
>few|14|-|TRBV9|TRBJ2-5
TGTGCCAGCAGCGTGGGCATTAACCAAGAGACCCAGTACTTC
CASSVGINQETQYF
>-|13|-|TRBV27|TRBJ1-5
TGTGCCAGCAGTTTATCGGGCTCTCAGCCCCAGCATTTT
CASSLSGSQPQHF
>-|15|TRBD1|TRBV7-2|TRBJ1-2
TGTGCCAGCAGCTCAGGGGGACTCAAAAACTATGGCTACACCTTC
CASSSGGLKNYGYTF
>-|13|-|TRBV5-1|TRBJ2-5
TGCGCCAGCAGCTTCGGTGTTGAAGAGACCCAGTACTTC
CASSFGVEETQYF
>-|15|-|TRBV18|TRBJ1-5
TGTGCCAGCTCACCTTGGGGCAGGGAAGGTCAGCCCCAGCATTTT
CASSPWGREGQPQHF
>-|15|TRBD1|TRBV19|TRBJ1-5
TGTGCCAGTAGTACACAGGGGAATAGCAATCAGCCCCAGCATTTT
CASSTQGNSNQPQHF
>-|15|-|TRBV30|TRBJ1-3
TGTGCCTGGAGTGTTATGGGGCACTCTGGAAACACCATATATTTT
CAWSVMGHSGNTIYF
>-|14|-|TRBV18|TRBJ1-1
TGTGCCAGCTCACGAGCGGGGGGCCGAACTGAAGCTTTCTTT
CASSRAGGRTEAFF
>-|13|-|TRBV30|TRBJ2-3
TGTGCCTGGAGTTCCTTAGGGGCAGATACGCAGTATTTT
CAWSSLGADTQYF
>-|12|-|TRBV27|TRBJ1-6
TGTGCCAGCAGTTTAAACTCTTCACCCCTCCACTTT
CASSLNSSPLHF
>-|16|-|TRBV18|TRBJ1-2
TGTGCCAGCTCACCCTTTGAGGGAGGGTGGGAAGATGGCTACACCTTC
CASSPFEGGWEDGYTF
>few|15|TRBD2|TRBV5-5|TRBJ2-1
TGTGCCAGCAGCTGGATAGCGGGGGTTTACAATGAGCAGTTCTTC
CASSWIAGVYNEQFF
>-|13|-|TRBV7-2|TRBJ1-5
TGTGCCAGCAGCTTGCCGGGCAATCAGCCCCAGCATTTT
CASSLPGNQPQHF
>-|16|TRBD1|TRBV25-1|TRBJ1-1
TGTGCCAGCAGTGAACCACAGGGGGCGAGCAACACTGAAGCTTTCTTT
CASSEPQGASNTEAFF
>-|18|-|TRBV9|TRBJ1-4
TGTGCCAGCAGCGTAGGCCCCCAAACAGGCACAACTAATGAAAAACTGTTTTTT
CASSVGPQTGTTNEKLFF
>-|15|-|TRBV25-1|TRBJ1-6
TGTGCCAGCAGTGAATTGACGGGGGGGAATTCACCCCTCCACTTT
CASSELTGGNSPLHF
>-|14|-|TRBV9|TRBJ2-7
TGTGCCAGCAGCGCCGGCGGCAGGGGTAACGAGCAGTACTTC
CASSAGGRGNEQYF